This T cell receptor (beta chain) was recorded in a study of blood T cell repertoires in COVID-19 (dated by TCRdb to 2018 to 2020). At the level of the whole study: Samples covering the acute and convalescent phases of COVID-19 were provided by collaborators in the United States, Italy and Spain. The prospective study material was composed of cDNA or gDNA derived from T cells, B-cell-depleted T cells, or PBMCs. Deeply sampled blood TCRbeta repertoires from subjects exposed to, actively infected with, or recovered from COVID-19 were included in the dataset. The repertoires were released in a freely available public database meant as a resource for research on the immune response to SARS-CoV-2. The samples were drawn from two sources: the first 160 participants of the ongoing ImmuneRACE study, and 1,200 or so subjects contributed by 6 global collaborators. A de-identified subject ID, COVID-19 status, age in years and sex were almost always included in the sample metadata. HLA class I and class II types, where available, came from metadata supplied by the sample provider rather than from assay-based typing.

Based on the germline V gene, the CDR1 and CDR2 sequences are LGHNT and FRNRAP. A distance of 8 bases separates the germline ends of V and J, which lose 9 bases and 0 bases respectively. Including cysteine and phenylalanine, the CDR3 has 12 amino acids. Only CDR3 DNA remains: 36 bases, in frame from the first base. In the prospective study, participants were about 18 to 95 years old, resided in 20 to 30 geographic areas of the United States, and were enrolled through a virtual design. To assign participants to cohorts, the prospective study relied on clinical history that participants themselves reported in a screening survey and a study questionnaire. Recovered participants in ImmuneRACE Cohort 3 were defined as having two consecutive negative NP/OP PCR tests, clearance from a healthcare professional, or resolution of symptoms. In the prospective study, mobile phlebotomists collected whole blood, serum and a nasopharyngeal or oropharyngeal swab from each participant. Over a roughly two-month period, participants in the prospective study had the option of providing additional blood draws and questionnaires. Before DNA extraction, blood samples from the prospective study were shipped at room temperature or frozen.

TCRbeta CDR3 regions were amplified from genomic DNA using the immunoSEQ Assay, a bias-controlled multiplex PCR. The authors processed their data as follows. The number of nucleated cells in each sample was estimated from the amplification of reference gene primers within the assay. To quantify the absolute abundance of each unique TCRbeta CDR3 rearrangement, sequence reads were collapsed and filtered. For each sample, productive Simpson clonality was calculated as the square root of Simpson's diversity index across productive rearrangements. As stored in TCRdb, this immuneACCESS dataset retains in-frame rearrangements with V and J assigned. A fraction of the clones does not appear; measured against another copy, unresolved V genes explain less than half of the discrepancy, and the remainder lacks a known reason. V, J and clone size derive from that table, while D and trimming were established from the DNA sequence. The sample data list 400,000 to 500,000 clones, and 85% to 90% of these were observed just once. The ten largest clones add up to about 1.7% of the sample.

The investigation overall reported the following: How much clinical and demographic metadata was included differed by source and by participant, and the metadata was provided uncurated.

Concerning this clone itself: There is no known antigen for this receptor. Per-nucleotide qualities are absent, and no much larger clonotype sits a single base away.

This clonotype was sampled from a woman aged 35 to 49 who had recovered from COVID-19. The chain links TRBV12-5 with TRBJ1-1; no D gene is confidently identified. The sample was PBMCs or T cells enriched from blood (not recorded which). The DNA sequence follows: TGTGCTAGCGCCTCAGTGAACACTGAAGCTTTCTTT. Its protein is CASASVNTEAFF.